The rows below give T cell receptor beta chains drawn from one sample of a study of cytomegalovirus exposure and HLA in healthy donors. Assay: immunoSEQ multiplex PCR; the TCRdb copy retains only in-frame clones and omits some. The table has about 140,000 clones, about 70% seen once. The sequenced material came from PBMCs. These receptor sequences come from a middle-aged man in good health and CMV-seronegative. Both conserved end residues are trimmed from each CDR3.

CDR3 protein: ASSGDTSGVRELF; V gene: TRBV5-6; J gene: TRBJ2-2
CDR3 protein: ASSPDRGVVHGYT; V gene: TRBV18; J gene: TRBJ1-2
CDR3 protein: ASSQGASGGYQETQY; V gene: TRBV7-9; J gene: TRBJ2-5
CDR3 protein: ASPNARNEQF; V gene: TRBV6-5; J gene: TRBJ2-1
CDR3 protein: ASSVGHSSYNEQF; V gene: TRBV9; J gene: TRBJ2-1
CDR3 protein: ASTPSRELGQY; V gene: TRBV7-6; J gene: TRBJ2-7
CDR3 protein: AWSVVTGYTEAF; V gene: TRBV30; J gene: TRBJ1-1
CDR3 protein: ASSLGGDAAYEQY; V gene: TRBV28; J gene: TRBJ2-7
CDR3 protein: ASSEVAPRGYGYT; V gene: TRBV10-1; J gene: TRBJ1-2
CDR3 protein: ASSLQGAAYEQY; V gene: TRBV7-2; J gene: TRBJ2-7
CDR3 protein: ASSYSGHLMNTEAF; V gene: TRBV6-5; J gene: TRBJ1-1
CDR3 protein: ASSYTPLGPYEQY; V gene: TRBV6-5; J gene: TRBJ2-7
CDR3 protein: AWRSRLEGYT; V gene: TRBV30; J gene: TRBJ1-2
CDR3 protein: ASSPSGSRTYEQY; V gene: TRBV11-2; J gene: TRBJ2-7
CDR3 protein: ASGHGGAASYEQY; V gene: TRBV19; J gene: TRBJ2-7
CDR3 protein: ASSLDLAGVNTGELF; V gene: TRBV11-2; J gene: TRBJ2-2